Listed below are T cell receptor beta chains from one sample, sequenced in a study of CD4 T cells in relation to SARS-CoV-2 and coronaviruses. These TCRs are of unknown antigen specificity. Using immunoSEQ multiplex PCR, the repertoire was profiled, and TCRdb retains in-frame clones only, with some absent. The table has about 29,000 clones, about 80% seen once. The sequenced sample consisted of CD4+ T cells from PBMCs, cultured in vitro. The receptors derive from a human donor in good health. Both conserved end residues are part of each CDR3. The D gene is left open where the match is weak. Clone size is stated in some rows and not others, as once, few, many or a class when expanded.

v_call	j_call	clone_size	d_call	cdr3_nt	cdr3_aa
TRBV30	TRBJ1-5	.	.	TGTGCCTGGAGATCAGACACAGGGTGCCGTTTCGGCAAGGAGCCCCAGCATTTT	CAWRSDTGCRFGKEPQHF
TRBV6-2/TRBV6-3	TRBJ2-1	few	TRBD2	TGTGCCAGCAGTACACGGGGGGTCGGGGGAGGAATCTTCAATGAGCAGTTCTTC	CASSTRGVGGGIFNEQFF
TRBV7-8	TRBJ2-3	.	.	TGTGCCAGCAGACACACAGATACGCAGTATTTT	CASRHTDTQYF
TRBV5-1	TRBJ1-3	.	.	TGCGCCAGCAGCTCCGGGAGGTCTGGAAACACCATATATTTT	CASSSGRSGNTIYF
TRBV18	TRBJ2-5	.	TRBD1	TGTGCCAGCTCACGGGACAGAGAAGAGACCCAGTACTTC	CASSRDREETQYF
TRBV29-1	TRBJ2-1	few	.	TGCAGCGCCGATGGGACCGGTAGCTCCTACAATGAGCAGTTCTTC	CSADGTGSSYNEQFF
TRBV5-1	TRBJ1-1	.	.	TGCGCCAGCAGCGTACAGGGAGGAGAAAGCACTGAAGCTTTCTTT	CASSVQGGESTEAFF
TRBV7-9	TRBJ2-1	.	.	TGTGCCAGCAGCTTAGGGCACGGGCGCAGCTCCTACAATGAGCAGTTCTTC	CASSLGHGRSSYNEQFF
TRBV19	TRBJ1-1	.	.	TGTGCCAGTTTCCGCGGGACAACGAGAGGGGGGCTCTTCTTT	CASFRGTTRGGLFF
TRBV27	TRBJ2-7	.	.	TGTGCCAGCAGACCGAGGGGCTCCTACGAGCAGTACTTC	CASRPRGSYEQYF
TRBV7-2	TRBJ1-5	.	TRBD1	TGTGCCAGCAGCTTCGCGGGAGTAGGGGGCGGTCAGCCCCAGCATTTT	CASSFAGVGGGQPQHF
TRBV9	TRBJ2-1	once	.	TGTGCCAGCAGCGTAGCAACTAGCACAGAGCAGTTCTTC	CASSVATSTEQFF
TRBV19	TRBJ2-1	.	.	TGTGCCAGTAGTATAGCACTATCTGGTGAGCAGTTCTTC	CASSIALSGEQFF
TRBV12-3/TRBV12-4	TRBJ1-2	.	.	TGTGCCAGCAGTCCGCCCCACTATGATGGCTACACCTTC	CASSPPHYDGYTF
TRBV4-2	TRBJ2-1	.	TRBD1	TGTGCCAGCAGCCAAGCAGGACAGGGGGCTCGAAATGAGCAGTTCTTC	CASSQAGQGARNEQFF
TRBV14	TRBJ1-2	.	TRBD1	TGTGCCAGCAGCCACGGGACAGCCTATGGCTACACCTTC	CASSHGTAYGYTF
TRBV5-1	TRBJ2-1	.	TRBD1	TGCGCCAGCAGCCCGGGACAGGGAAGTTACAATGAGCAGTTCTTC	CASSPGQGSYNEQFF
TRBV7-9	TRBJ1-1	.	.	TGTGCCAGCAGCTTTCAAGGGGAGGCCACTGAAGCTTTCTTT	CASSFQGEATEAFF
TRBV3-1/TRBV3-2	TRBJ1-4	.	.	TGTGCCAGCAGCCCGGACAGAGCAACTAATGAAAAACTGTTTTTT	CASSPDRATNEKLFF
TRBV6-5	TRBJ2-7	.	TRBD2	TGTGCCAGCAGTTACTCGGGCGCGGGGGGGCGTGGGGAGCAGTACTTC	CASSYSGAGGRGEQYF
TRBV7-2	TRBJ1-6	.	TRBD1	TGTGCCAGCAGCTTAAGGGGGACAGGGTCATCTTCACCCCTCCACTTT	CASSLRGTGSSSPLHF
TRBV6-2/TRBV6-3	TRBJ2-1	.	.	TGTGCCAGCAGCCCCCTGCATCCCGGGTGGCAGTTCTTC	CASSPLHPGWQFF
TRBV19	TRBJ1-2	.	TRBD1	TGTGCCAGTAGTTTCGGACAGGGTTCTGGGGGCTACACCTTC	CASSFGQGSGGYTF